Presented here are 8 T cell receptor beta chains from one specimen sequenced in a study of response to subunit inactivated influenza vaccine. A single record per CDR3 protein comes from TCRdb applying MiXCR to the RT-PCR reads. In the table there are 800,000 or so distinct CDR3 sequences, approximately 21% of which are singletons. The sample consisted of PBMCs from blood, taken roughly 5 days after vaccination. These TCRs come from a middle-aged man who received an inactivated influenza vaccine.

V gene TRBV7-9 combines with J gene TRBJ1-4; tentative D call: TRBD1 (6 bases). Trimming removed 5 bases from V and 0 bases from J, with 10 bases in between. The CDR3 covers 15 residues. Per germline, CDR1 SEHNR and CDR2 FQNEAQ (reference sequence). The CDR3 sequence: CASSEGQPTNEKLFF. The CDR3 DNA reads TGTGCCAGCAGCGAAGGACAGCCAACTAATGAAAAACTGTTTTTT.

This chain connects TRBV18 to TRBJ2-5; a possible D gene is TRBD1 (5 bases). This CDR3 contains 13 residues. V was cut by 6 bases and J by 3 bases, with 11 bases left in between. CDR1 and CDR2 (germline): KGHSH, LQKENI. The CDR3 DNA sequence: TGTGCCAGCTCCCAAGGGGCGAAAGAGACCCAGTACTTC. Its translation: CASSQGAKETQYF.

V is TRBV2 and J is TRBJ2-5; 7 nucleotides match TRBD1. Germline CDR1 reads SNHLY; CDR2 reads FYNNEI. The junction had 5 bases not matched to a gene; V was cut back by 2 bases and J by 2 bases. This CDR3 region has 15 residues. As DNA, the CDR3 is TGTGCCAGCAGTGAACTGGGACAGCTTCAAGAGACCCAGTACTTC. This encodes CASSELGQLQETQYF. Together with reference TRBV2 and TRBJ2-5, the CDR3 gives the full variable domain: EPEVTQTPSHQVTQMGQEVILRCVPISNHLYFYWYRQILGQKVEFLVSFYNNEISEKSEIFDDQFSVERPDGSNFTLKIRSTKLEDSAMYFCASSELGQLQETQYFGPGTRLLVL.

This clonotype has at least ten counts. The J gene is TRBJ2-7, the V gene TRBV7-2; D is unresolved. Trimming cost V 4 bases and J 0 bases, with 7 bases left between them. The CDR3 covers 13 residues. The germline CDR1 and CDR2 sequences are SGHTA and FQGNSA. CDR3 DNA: TGTGCCAGCAGCTCCGCTAGCTCCTACGAGCAGTACTTC. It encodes CASSSASSYEQYF.

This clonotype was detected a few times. CDR3 sequence: CASSPTPGETQYF. CDR3 nucleotide sequence: TGTGCCAGCAGCCCAACTCCGGGAGAGACCCAGTACTTC. The gene calls are TRBV7-2 and TRBJ2-5; D not certain. This CDR3 region has 13 residues. The germline CDR1 and CDR2 sequences are SGHTA and FQGNSA. V was shortened by 5 bases and J by 4 bases, with 11 bases between the two germline ends.

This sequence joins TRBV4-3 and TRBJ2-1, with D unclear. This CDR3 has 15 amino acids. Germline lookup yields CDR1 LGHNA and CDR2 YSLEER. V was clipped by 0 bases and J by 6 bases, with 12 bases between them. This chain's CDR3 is CASSQEGMPGNEQFF. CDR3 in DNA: TGCGCCAGCAGCCAAGAGGGAATGCCTGGCAATGAGCAGTTCTTC.

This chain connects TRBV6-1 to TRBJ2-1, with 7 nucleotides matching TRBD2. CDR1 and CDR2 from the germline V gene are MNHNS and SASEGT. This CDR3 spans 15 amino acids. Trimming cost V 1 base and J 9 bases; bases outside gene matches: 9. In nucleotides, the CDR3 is TGTGCCAGCAGTGAAGTGTCTGGCGGGAGCGGTGAGCAGTTCTTC. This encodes CASSEVSGGSGEQFF.

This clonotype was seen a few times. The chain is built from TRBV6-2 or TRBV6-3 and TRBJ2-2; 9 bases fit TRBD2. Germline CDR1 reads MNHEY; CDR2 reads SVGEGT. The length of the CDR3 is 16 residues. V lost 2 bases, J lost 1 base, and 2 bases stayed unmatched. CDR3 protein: CASSYKAGGNTGELFF. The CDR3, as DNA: TGTGCCAGCAGTTACAAAGCGGGAGGGAACACCGGGGAGCTGTTTTTT.